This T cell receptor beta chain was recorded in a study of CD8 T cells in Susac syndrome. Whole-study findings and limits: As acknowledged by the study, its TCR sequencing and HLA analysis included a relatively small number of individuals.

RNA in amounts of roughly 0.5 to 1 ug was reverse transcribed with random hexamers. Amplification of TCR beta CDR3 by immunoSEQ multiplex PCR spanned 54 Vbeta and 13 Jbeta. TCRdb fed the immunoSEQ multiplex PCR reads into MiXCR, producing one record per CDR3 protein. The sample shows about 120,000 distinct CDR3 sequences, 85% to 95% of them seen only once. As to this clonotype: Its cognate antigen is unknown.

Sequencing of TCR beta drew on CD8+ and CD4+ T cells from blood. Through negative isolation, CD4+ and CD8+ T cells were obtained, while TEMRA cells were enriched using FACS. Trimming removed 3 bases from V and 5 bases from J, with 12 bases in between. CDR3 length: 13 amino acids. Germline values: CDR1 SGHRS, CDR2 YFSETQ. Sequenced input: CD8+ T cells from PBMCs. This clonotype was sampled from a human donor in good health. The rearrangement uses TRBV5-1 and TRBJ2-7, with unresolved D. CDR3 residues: CASSSPARHEQYF. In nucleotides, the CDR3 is TGCGCCAGCAGCTCTCCGGCTCGCCACGAGCAGTACTTC.